A selection of T cell receptor beta chains follows, all from one sample in a study of T cells after posttransplantation cyclophosphamide. Clones were read by immunoSEQ multiplex PCR, and TCRdb kept only the in-frame ones, dropping some. The profile covers approximately 24,000 clones, none occurring a single time. Sequencing used PBMCs. The receptors were sampled from a man aged 45-60 years in good health, CMV-negative, and a related stem cell transplant donor. The CDR3 runs from the conserved cysteine through the conserved F or W. D genes are given only for firm matches. Clone size is given as once, few, many, or a class for an expanded clone.

TGTGCCAGCAGTGGGGGACTAGCGGGGGGGGTCACAGATACGCAGTATTTT,CASSGGLAGGVTDTQYF,TRBJ2-3,few,TRBV2,TRBD2
TGCGCCAGCAGTGAGTCCAATCTACGCAGCAAACTACCTGCCTCCTACGAGCAGTACTTC,CASSESNLRSKLPASYEQYF,TRBJ2-7,many,TRBV10-1,-
TGCGCCAGCAGCTTACAGGGGGTTGGCGGGGAGCTGTTTTTT,CASSLQGVGGELFF,TRBJ2-2,many,TRBV5-1,TRBD1
TGCGCCAGCAGTGAAGGGCTAGCGGGAGGAACCGGGGAGCTGTTTTTT,CASSEGLAGGTGELFF,TRBJ2-2,many,TRBV10-2,TRBD2
TGCGCCAGCAGCTTCCCAGCGGGAGCGGGGACCGGGGAGCTGTTTTTT,CASSFPAGAGTGELFF,TRBJ2-2,many,TRBV5-1,TRBD2
TGCGCCAGCAGCCAAGAAGGCGGGCCTTACGGGGGATCCTACGAGCAGTACTTC,CASSQEGGPYGGSYEQYF,TRBJ2-7,many,TRBV4-1,-
TGCGCCAGCAGCGCGAAGGAACTAGTTACAGATACGCAGTATTTT,CASSAKELVTDTQYF,TRBJ2-3,many,TRBV5-1,-
TGTGCCAGCAGGACAGGGTCCGTCGGACGGGAGCTGTTTTTT,CASRTGSVGRELFF,TRBJ2-2,many,TRBV28,TRBD1
TGCAGTGTTGGGACAGGGGGCAATCAGCCCCAGCATTTT,CSVGTGGNQPQHF,TRBJ1-5,many,TRBV29-1,TRBD1
TGTGCCAGCAGCCCCCCGAGGGAGAGATCCTCTGGAAACACCATATATTTT,CASSPPRERSSGNTIYF,TRBJ1-3,many,TRBV11-3,-